This TCR beta chain was retrieved from a study of OX40 agonist ivuxolimab in advanced cancers. Study as a whole: Subjects had a mean age of approximately 60 years, with a range of roughly 20 to 80; roughly 80% were male. The eligibility criteria allowed prior anti-PD-1, anti-PD-L1 or anti-CTLA-4 therapy, and approximately 40% had some. Partial responses were recorded for three patients, including one with hepatocellular carcinoma and two with cutaneous melanoma.

TCRdb keeps only in-frame clones here, not all; method: immunoSEQ multiplex PCR. The sample lists over 65,000 clones, 84% occurring once. The CDR3 runs to 14 residues. Per germline, CDR1 SGHTA and CDR2 FQGNSA. J gave up 2 bases and V 5 bases, and 6 bases lay outside the gene matches. The clonotype comes from an adult with an advanced solid tumor such as melanoma, head and neck, liver or kidney cancer. This rearrangement joins TRBV7-2 to TRBJ2-7, with 7 bases lining up with TRBD1. Material: CD4+ or CD8+ T cells sorted from blood, obtained in a trial of the OX40 agonist ivuxolimab. The DNA of the CDR3 is TGTGCCAGCAGCCCGGACAGGCGGCCCTACGAGCAGTACTTC. Residues: CASSPDRRPYEQYF.